These T cell receptor beta chains were read from a single sample in a study of T cells in localized non-small cell lung cancer. The method was immunoSEQ multiplex PCR; TCRdb's version includes in-frame clones alone and lacks a portion of them. The table lists over a thousand clones, around a third of them singletons. Sequenced here: normal lung tissue next to the tumor, sampled before any cancer treatment. These receptors came from a female donor older than 55 with stage I lung adenocarcinoma. Each CDR3 is given without its conserved first and last residue. Each record gives: D gene, J gene, V gene, clone size, CDR3 protein. A D gene is named only where the DNA matches it firmly. Clone size, where shown, is once, few, many, or a class for clones that have expanded.

. TRBJ2-7 TRBV18 . ASSPAEGFSYEQY
TRBD2 TRBJ2-2 TRBV11-3 few ASSLGLEYDTGELF
. TRBJ1-6 TRBV19 few ASRPTEGNSPLH
. TRBJ1-1 TRBV10-2 . ASGGGEGTEAF
TRBD1 TRBJ2-5 TRBV11-3 medium-sized ASSRLIAGQGKETQY
TRBD1 TRBJ1-1 TRBV19 . ASSKRQGTVNTEAF
. TRBJ1-1 TRBV9 . ASSDSWDTEAF
. TRBJ2-5 TRBV29-1 . SVDLAGKTQY
. TRBJ2-2 TRBV11-3 . ASSLMWTTAGELF
TRBD1 TRBJ2-1 TRBV6-8 medium-sized ASSLWPGQGDEQF
. TRBJ2-3 TRBV11-3 large ASSISGGSTDTQY
. TRBJ2-3 TRBV11-3 medium-sized ASSLVGSTDTQY
TRBD1 TRBJ2-2 TRBV5-1 . ASSPGQSTGELF
. TRBJ1-3 TRBV19 . ASRSGASGNTIY
. TRBJ1-6 TRBV6-8 few ASSYPLRRENSPLH
TRBD1 TRBJ1-1 TRBV6-8 . VSRRTGMNTEAF
TRBD1 TRBJ2-1 TRBV19 once ASSPQTGTYNEQF
. TRBJ1-5 TRBV6-8 medium-sized ASRPEGNSNQPQH
TRBD1 TRBJ2-7 TRBV29-1 few SVEGQAYEQY
TRBD1 TRBJ1-1 TRBV28 . ASRMINTGGASEAF
. TRBJ1-3 TRBV11-3 . ASSTDGGPGNTIY
. TRBJ2-5 TRBV29-1 . SFAPTGQETQY
. TRBJ1-5 TRBV11-3 few ASSSGRTGSNQPQH
. TRBJ1-6 TRBV19 . ASSTRTVSSYNSPLH